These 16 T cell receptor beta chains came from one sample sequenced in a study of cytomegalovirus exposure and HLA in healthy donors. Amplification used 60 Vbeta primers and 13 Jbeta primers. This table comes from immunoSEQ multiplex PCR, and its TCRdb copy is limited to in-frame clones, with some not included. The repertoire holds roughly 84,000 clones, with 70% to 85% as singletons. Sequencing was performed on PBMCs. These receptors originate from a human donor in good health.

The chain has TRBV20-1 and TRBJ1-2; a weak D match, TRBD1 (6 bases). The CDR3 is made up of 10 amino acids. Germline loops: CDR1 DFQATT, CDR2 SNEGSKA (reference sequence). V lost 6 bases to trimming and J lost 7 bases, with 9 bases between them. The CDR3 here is CSAPQGGYTF. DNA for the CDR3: TGCAGTGCCCCACAGGGTGGCTACACCTTC.

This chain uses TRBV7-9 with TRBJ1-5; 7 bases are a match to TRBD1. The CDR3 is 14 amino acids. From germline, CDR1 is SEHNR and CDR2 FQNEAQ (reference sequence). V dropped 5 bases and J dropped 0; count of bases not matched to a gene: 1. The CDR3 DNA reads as TGTGCCAGCAGCCCAGGGGGTAGCAATCAGCCCCAGCATTTT. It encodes CASSPGGSNQPQHF. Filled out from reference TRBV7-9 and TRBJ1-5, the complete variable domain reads DTGVSQNPRHKITKRGQNVTFRCDPISEHNRLYWYRQTLGQGPEFLTYFQNEAQLEKSRLLSDRFSAERPKGSFSTLEIQRTEQGDSAMYLCASSPGGSNQPQHFGDGTRLSIL.

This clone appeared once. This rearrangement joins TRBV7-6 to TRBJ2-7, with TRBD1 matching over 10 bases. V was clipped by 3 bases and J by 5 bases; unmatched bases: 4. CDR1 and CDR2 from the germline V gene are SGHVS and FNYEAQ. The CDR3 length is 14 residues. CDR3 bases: TGTGCCAGCAGCTTCCCCGGGACAGGGGACGAGCAGTACTTC. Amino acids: CASSFPGTGDEQYF.

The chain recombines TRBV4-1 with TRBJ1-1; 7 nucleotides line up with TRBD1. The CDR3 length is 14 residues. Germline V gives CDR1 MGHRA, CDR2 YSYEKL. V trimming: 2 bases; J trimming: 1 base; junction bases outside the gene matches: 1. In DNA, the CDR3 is TGCGCCAGCAGCCAAAGGACAGGGAACACTGAAGCTTTCTTT. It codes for CASSQRTGNTEAFF.

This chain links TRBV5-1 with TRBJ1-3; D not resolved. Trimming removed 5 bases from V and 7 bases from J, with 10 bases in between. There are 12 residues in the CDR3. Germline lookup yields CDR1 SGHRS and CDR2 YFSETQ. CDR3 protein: CASSEGWNTIYF. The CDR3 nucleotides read TGCGCCAGCAGTGAGGGATGGAACACCATATATTTT.

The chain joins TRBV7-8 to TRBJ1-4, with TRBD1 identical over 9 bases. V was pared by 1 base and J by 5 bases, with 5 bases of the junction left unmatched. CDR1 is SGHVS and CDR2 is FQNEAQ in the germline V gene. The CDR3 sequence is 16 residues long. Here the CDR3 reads CASSLEVGTGNEKLFF. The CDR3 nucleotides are TGTGCCAGCAGCTTAGAAGTCGGGACAGGGAATGAAAAACTGTTTTTT.

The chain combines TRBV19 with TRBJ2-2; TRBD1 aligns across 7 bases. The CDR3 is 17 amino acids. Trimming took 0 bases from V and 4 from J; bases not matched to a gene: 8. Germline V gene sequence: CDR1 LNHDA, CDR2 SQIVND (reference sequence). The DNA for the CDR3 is TGTGCCAGTAGTATAGATTCCGAGGGGGCGGTCACCGGGGAGCTGTTTTTT. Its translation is CASSIDSEGAVTGELFF.

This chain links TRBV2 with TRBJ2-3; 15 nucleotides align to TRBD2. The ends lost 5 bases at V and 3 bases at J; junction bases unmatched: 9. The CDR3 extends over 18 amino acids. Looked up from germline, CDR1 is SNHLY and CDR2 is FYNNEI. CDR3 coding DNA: TGTGCCAGCAGTCCTCATCCCGGGACTAGCGGGGGGACAGATACGCAGTATTTT. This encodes CASSPHPGTSGGTDTQYF.

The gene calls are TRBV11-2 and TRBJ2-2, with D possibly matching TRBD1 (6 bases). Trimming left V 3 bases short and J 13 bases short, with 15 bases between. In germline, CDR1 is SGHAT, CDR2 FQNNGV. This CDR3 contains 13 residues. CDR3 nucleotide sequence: TGTGCCAGCAGCTTCGCTGGGACATCCGGGCTGTTTTTT. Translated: CASSFAGTSGLFF.

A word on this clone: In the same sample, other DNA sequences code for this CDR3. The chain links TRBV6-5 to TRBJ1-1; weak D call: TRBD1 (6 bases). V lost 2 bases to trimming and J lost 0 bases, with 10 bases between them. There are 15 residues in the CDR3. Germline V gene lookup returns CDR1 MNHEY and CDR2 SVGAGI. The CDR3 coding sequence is TGTGCCAGCAGTTACGGCGGGGGCATGAACACTGAAGCTTTCTTT. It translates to CASSYGGGMNTEAFF.

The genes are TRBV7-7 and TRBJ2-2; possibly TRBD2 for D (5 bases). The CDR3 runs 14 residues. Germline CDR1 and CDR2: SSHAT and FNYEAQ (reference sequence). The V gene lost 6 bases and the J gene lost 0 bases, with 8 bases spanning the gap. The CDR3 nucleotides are TGTGCCAGCAGTTTCGGGGCGAACACCGGGGAGCTGTTTTTT. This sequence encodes CASSFGANTGELFF.

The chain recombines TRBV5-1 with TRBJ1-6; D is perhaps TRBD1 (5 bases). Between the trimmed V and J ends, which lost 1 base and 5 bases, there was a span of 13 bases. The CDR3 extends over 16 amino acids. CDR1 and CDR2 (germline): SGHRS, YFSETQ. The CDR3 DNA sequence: TGCGCCAGCAGCTTGAGCCCGCAGGGCAATAATTCACCCCTCCACTTT. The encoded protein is CASSLSPQGNNSPLHF.

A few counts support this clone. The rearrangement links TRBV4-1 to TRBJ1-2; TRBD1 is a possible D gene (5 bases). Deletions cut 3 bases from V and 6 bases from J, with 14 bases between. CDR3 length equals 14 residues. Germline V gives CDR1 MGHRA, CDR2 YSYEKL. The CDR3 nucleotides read TGCGCCAGCAGCCACCTTCAGGGTATGGATGGCTACACCTTC. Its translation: CASSHLQGMDGYTF.

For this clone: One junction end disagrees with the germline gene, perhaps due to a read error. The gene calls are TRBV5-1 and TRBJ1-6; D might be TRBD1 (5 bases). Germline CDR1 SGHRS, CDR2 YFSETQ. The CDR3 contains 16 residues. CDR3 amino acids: CASSPWIAGNNSPLNF. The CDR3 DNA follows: TGCGCCAGCAGCCCTTGGATAGCAGGGAATAATTCACCCCTCAACTTT.

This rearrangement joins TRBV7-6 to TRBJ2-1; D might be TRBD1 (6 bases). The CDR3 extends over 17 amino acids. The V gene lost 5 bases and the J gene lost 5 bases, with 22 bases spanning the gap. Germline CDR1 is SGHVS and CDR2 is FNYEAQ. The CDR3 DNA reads TGTGCCAGCAGCCGGGCCTCCAGGGGCCCTTTTGACAATGAGCAGTTCTTC. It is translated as CASSRASRGPFDNEQFF.

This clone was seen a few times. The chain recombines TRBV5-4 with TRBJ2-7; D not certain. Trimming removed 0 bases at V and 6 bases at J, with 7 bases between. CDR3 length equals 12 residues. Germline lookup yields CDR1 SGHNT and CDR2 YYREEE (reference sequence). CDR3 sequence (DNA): TGTGCCAGCAGCTTGGGCCTCGGCGAGCAGTACTTC. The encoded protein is CASSLGLGEQYF.